Shown below are 23 T cell receptor beta chains from a single sample sequenced in a study of shared clonotypes between healthy human individuals (dated by TCRdb to 2020 to 2021). The method was the immunoSEQ multiplex PCR assay. TCRdb provides this immuneACCESS table in a form limited to in-frame rearrangements. Some clones are lacking; in checked studies, under half of them reflect an unresolved V gene, and why the rest are absent is not known. This sample comprises 2 million to 2.5 million clones, approximately 90% of them detected only once. The ten largest clones add up to about 0.41% of the sample. The sequenced material came from naive CD4+ T cells from PBMCs. The cell subset or site label corresponds to: CD45RA+ positively selected. The source is a man between 18 and 29 years old in good health. Some clones in this sample may be carry-over from other donors' samples.

V gene TRBV5-1 combines with J gene TRBJ2-3; D not certain. Germline-derived CDR1 and CDR2 are SGHRS and YFSETQ. The CDR3 totals 11 residues. Trimming took off 3 bases at V and 5 bases at J, with 4 bases between the two ends. Written as DNA, the CDR3 is TGCGCCAGCAGCTGGGAAGATACGCAGTATTTT. This encodes CASSWEDTQYF.

The chain joins TRBV30 to TRBJ2-1, with D maybe TRBD1 (6 bases). Germline assignment: CDR1 GTSNPN and CDR2 SVGIG (reference sequence). The CDR3 contains 15 residues. Trimming shortened V by 5 bases and J by 9 bases, and 23 bases separated the two germline ends. CDR3 sequence reads: CAWRQGSARRGEQFF. The CDR3, as DNA: TGTGCCTGGCGTCAGGGGTCGGCCCGCCGGGGTGAGCAGTTCTTC.

V usage is TRBV7-2 and J usage is TRBJ2-3; TRBD2 matches 8 bases. V shed 3 bases and J 1 base; nucleotides not matched to a gene: 0. The length of the CDR3 is 14 residues. Germline V CDR1 and CDR2: SGHTA, FQGNSA. Written as DNA, the CDR3 is TGTGCCAGCAGCTTGACTAGCGGCACAGATACGCAGTATTTT. This codes for CASSLTSGTDTQYF.

This chain links TRBV29-1 with TRBJ2-5; no clear D gene. The CDR3 spans 13 residues. The V end lost 5 bases, the J end lost 5 bases, and 15 bases lay between the germline ends. The V gene's germline CDR1 is SQVTM and CDR2 ANQGSEA. The CDR3 spells CSVFTSFQETQYF. Here the CDR3 DNA reads TGCAGCGTTTTCACATCATTCCAGGAGACCCAGTACTTC.

The chain uses TRBV27 and TRBJ1-1; D not certain. Trimming shortened V by 0 bases and J by 8 bases, and 10 bases separated the two germline ends. The CDR3 is 13 residues long. Germline CDR1 reads MNHEY; CDR2 reads SMNVEV (reference sequence). The CDR3 sequence: CASSLSVRVEAFF. As DNA, the CDR3 is TGTGCCAGCAGTTTATCGGTCCGGGTGGAAGCTTTCTTT.

V gene TRBV5-5 combines with J gene TRBJ2-3; D possibly corresponds to TRBD2 (5 bases). CDR1 is SGHKS, CDR2 YYEKEE, per germline (reference sequence). This CDR3 contains 14 residues. The V end was cut by 4 bases, the J end by 0 bases, with 9 bases between. The CDR3 bases are TGTGCCAGCAGCCGCCGGGGTAGCACAGATACGCAGTATTTT. As protein: CASSRRGSTDTQYF.

Of note for this clone: The same CDR3 arises from other DNA sequences in this sample as well. This sequence joins TRBV11-3 and TRBJ2-7, with D possibly called TRBD1 or TRBD2 (5 bases each). Germline lookup yields CDR1 SGHNT and CDR2 YENEEA. The V and J ends lost 1 base and 0 bases respectively, with 7 bases between them. The CDR3 covers 14 residues. The CDR3 sequence: CASSLGGSSYEQYF. DNA for the CDR3: TGTGCCAGCAGCTTAGGGGGGAGCTCCTACGAGCAGTACTTC. Full variable domain (rest looked up from reference TRBV11-3 and TRBJ2-7): EAGVVQSPRYKIIEKKQPVAFWCNPISGHNTLYWYLQNLGQGPELLIRYENEEAVDDSQLPKDRFSAERLKGVDSTLKIQPAELGDSAVYLCASSLGGSSYEQYFGPGTRLTVT.

The rearrangement joins TRBV5-1 to TRBJ2-3; tentatively, D is TRBD1 (5 bases). Germline CDR1 SGHRS, CDR2 YFSETQ. This CDR3 is 14 amino acids long. Trimming shortened V by 1 base and J by 6 bases, and 12 bases separated the two germline ends. CDR3 amino acids: CASSLNRPLDTQYF. CDR3 bases: TGCGCCAGCAGCTTGAACAGGCCCCTGGATACGCAGTATTTT.

This clone was seen once. This chain joins TRBV27 and TRBJ2-7; D not resolved. CDR1 and CDR2 (germline): MNHEY, SMNVEV (reference sequence). The CDR3 sequence is 15 residues long. V lost 0 bases and J lost 4, with 13 bases in between. In nucleotides, the CDR3 is TGTGCCAGCAGTTTATCGGGGTTTGTCAGTTACGAGCAGTACTTC. As protein: CASSLSGFVSYEQYF.

The chain links TRBV5-4 to TRBJ1-2; 7 bases map to TRBD1. The V gene's germline CDR1 is SGHNT and CDR2 YYREEE (reference sequence). The CDR3 has 14 amino acids. Trimming took 3 bases from V and 0 from J; bases not matched to a gene: 2. CDR3 protein: CASSWGQTNYGYTF. DNA of the CDR3: TGTGCCAGCAGCTGGGGACAGACTAACTATGGCTACACCTTC.

The chain links TRBV5-6 to TRBJ2-5, with 7 bases fitting TRBD1. CDR1 and CDR2 (germline): SGHDT, YYEEEE. V gave up 4 bases and J gave up 5 bases; unmatched junction bases: 11. This CDR3 region has 15 residues. This CDR3 is CASSGGQVLTETQYF. Here the CDR3 DNA reads TGTGCCAGCAGCGGAGGACAGGTTTTGACGGAGACCCAGTACTTC. The variable domain in full, with the rest retrieved from reference TRBV5-6 and TRBJ2-5, is DAGVTQSPTHLIKTRGQQVTLRCSPKSGHDTVSWYQQALGQGPQFIFQYYEEEERQRGNFPDRFSGHQFPNYSSELNVNALLLGDSALYLCASSGGQVLTETQYFGPGTRLLVL.

This clone has just one count. The rearrangement links TRBV11-2 to TRBJ2-3; 8 nucleotides line up with TRBD2. The CDR3 sequence is 16 residues long. With 5 bases clipped from V and 0 bases from J, the junction kept 7 bases outside the gene matches. Germline CDR1 SGHAT, CDR2 FQNNGV. This CDR3 is CASSPREGLSTDTQYF. The CDR3 DNA follows: TGTGCCAGCAGCCCCCGGGAGGGCCTTAGCACAGATACGCAGTATTTT.

This clone was recorded once. This rearrangement joins TRBV7-9 to TRBJ1-1; 7 bases align to TRBD1. Per germline, CDR1 SEHNR and CDR2 FQNEAQ (reference sequence). This CDR3 has 13 amino acids. Germline trimming cut 7 bases from V and 1 base from J; bases unmatched to any gene: 3. The CDR3 coding sequence is TGTGCCAGCACCCGGACAGGGAACACTGAAGCTTTCTTT. Protein sequence: CASTRTGNTEAFF.

This clone was counted a few times. This sample also contains other DNA sequences that code for the same CDR3. This rearrangement joins TRBV7-9 to TRBJ1-1, with D hard to call. The CDR3 has 15 amino acids. V shed 7 bases and J shed 1 base, with 16 bases lying between them. Per germline, CDR1 SEHNR and CDR2 FQNEAQ (reference sequence). As DNA, the CDR3 is TGTGCCAGCATCGAATCCCGAGCGGAGAACACTGAAGCTTTCTTT. It encodes CASIESRAENTEAFF. Based on the CDR3 plus reference TRBV7-9 and TRBJ1-1, the full variable domain is DTGVSQNPRHKITKRGQNVTFRCDPISEHNRLYWYRQTLGQGPEFLTYFQNEAQLEKSRLLSDRFSAERPKGSFSTLEIQRTEQGDSAMYLCASIESRAENTEAFFGQGTRLTVV.

This rearrangement joins TRBV6-1 to TRBJ2-4, with D uncertain. This CDR3 region has 14 residues. The V gene's germline CDR1 is MNHNS and CDR2 SASEGT. Trimming removed 0 bases at V and 2 bases at J, with 5 bases between. CDR3 DNA sequence: TGTGCCAGCAGTGAAGCGGGTTCCAAAAACATTCAGTACTTC. Encoded protein: CASSEAGSKNIQYF.

The gene calls are TRBV27 and TRBJ1-3; D might be TRBD1 (5 bases). The V gene lost 3 bases and the J gene lost 0 bases, with 12 bases spanning the gap. The germline CDR1 and CDR2 sequences are MNHEY and SMNVEV (reference sequence). The CDR3 has 16 residues. The CDR3 nucleotides read TGTGCCAGCAGTTTCGGGGGGAGAGTCTCTGGAAACACCATATATTTT. Translated: CASSFGGRVSGNTIYF.

The sample holds one count of this clone. The rearrangement links TRBV28 to TRBJ2-7; D might be TRBD1 (6 bases). The CDR3 is 15 amino acids. The germline V and J ends were trimmed by 5 bases and 1 base, with 15 bases remaining between them. Germline V lookup: CDR1 MDHEN, CDR2 SYDVKM. CDR3 loop: CASSASGTRSYEQYF. CDR3 DNA sequence: TGTGCCAGCAGTGCCTCCGGGACACGTTCCTACGAGCAGTACTTC.

The chain links TRBV11-2 to TRBJ2-2; D is unclear. The germline V and J ends were trimmed by 0 bases and 5 bases, with 4 bases remaining between them. This CDR3 spans 13 amino acids. Germline loops: CDR1 SGHAT, CDR2 FQNNGV. The CDR3 DNA sequence: TGTGCCAGCAGCTTAGAAGCGACCGGGGAGCTGTTTTTT. It codes for CASSLEATGELFF. Drawing the rest from reference TRBV11-2 and TRBJ2-2, the complete variable domain is EAGVAQSPRYKIIEKRQSVAFWCNPISGHATLYWYQQILGQGPKLLIQFQNNGVVDDSQLPKDRFSAERLKGVDSTLKIQPAKLEDSAVYLCASSLEATGELFFGEGSRLTVL.

A word on this clone: The sample holds other DNA sequences that translate to the same CDR3. The chain uses TRBV9 and TRBJ1-1, with D possibly matching TRBD1 (5 bases). Per germline, CDR1 SGDLS and CDR2 YYNGEE. The CDR3 loop spans 14 amino acids. V lost 0 bases, J lost 1 base, and 7 bases lay in between. The CDR3 sequence is CASSVAGANTEAFF. The CDR3 DNA follows: TGTGCCAGCAGCGTAGCTGGGGCGAACACTGAAGCTTTCTTT. The full variable domain, its missing parts supplied by reference TRBV9 and TRBJ1-1, is DSGVTQTPKHLITATGQRVTLRCSPRSGDLSVYWYQQSLDQGLQFLIQYYNGEERAKGNILERFSAQQFPDLHSELNLSSLELGDSALYFCASSVAGANTEAFFGQGTRLTVV.

The chain recombines TRBV7-9 with TRBJ1-1; tentative D call: TRBD1 (5 bases). This CDR3 region has 14 residues. The germline CDR1 and CDR2 sequences are SEHNR and FQNEAQ (reference sequence). Trimming removed 6 bases at V and 4 bases at J, with 15 bases between. As DNA, the CDR3 is TGTGCCAGCAGGAAGTACGTCGGGGGCACTGAAGCTTTCTTT. Amino acids: CASRKYVGGTEAFF.

This chain connects TRBV19 to TRBJ2-5, with a weak D call TRBD1 (6 bases). V shed 3 bases and J shed 1 base, with 12 bases lying between them. The V gene's germline CDR1 is LNHDA and CDR2 SQIVND (reference sequence). The CDR3 totals 15 residues. The CDR3 coding sequence is TGTGCCAGTAGTATGTCGGGACACCTCCAAGAGACCCAGTACTTC. Encoded protein: CASSMSGHLQETQYF.

The CDR3 region is CSAPSGGYNEQFF. In nucleotides, the CDR3 is TGCAGCGCCCCTAGCGGAGGATACAATGAGCAGTTCTTC. V gene TRBV29-1 combines with J gene TRBJ2-1; 7 positions agree with TRBD2. CDR3 length: 13 residues. Germline-derived CDR1 and CDR2 are SQVTM and ANQGSEA. V trimming: 7 bases; J trimming: 4 bases; junction bases outside the gene matches: 7.

Concerning this clone itself: Different DNA sequences within this sample yield the same CDR3. This chain connects TRBV28 to TRBJ2-3, with D unclear. Trimming removed 6 bases from V and 3 bases from J, with 4 bases in between. CDR3 length: 11 amino acids. Germline V gene sequence: CDR1 MDHEN, CDR2 SYDVKM. The CDR3 DNA sequence: TGTGCCAGCAGAGCTACAGATACGCAGTATTTT. It translates to CASRATDTQYF.